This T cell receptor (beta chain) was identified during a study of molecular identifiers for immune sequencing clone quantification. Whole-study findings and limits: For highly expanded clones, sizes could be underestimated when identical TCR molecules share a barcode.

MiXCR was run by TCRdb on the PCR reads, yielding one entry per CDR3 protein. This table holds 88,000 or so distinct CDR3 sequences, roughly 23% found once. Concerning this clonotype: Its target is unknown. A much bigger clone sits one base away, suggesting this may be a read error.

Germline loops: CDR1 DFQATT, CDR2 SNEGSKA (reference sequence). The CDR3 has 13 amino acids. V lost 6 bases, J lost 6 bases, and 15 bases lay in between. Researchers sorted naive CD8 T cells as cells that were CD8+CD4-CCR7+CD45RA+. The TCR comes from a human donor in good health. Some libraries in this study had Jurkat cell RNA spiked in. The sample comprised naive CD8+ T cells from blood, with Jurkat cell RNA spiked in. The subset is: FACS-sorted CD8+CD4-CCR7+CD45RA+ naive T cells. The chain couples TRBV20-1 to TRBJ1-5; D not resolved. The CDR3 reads CSAGMVGFQPQHF. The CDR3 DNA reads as TGCAGTGCGGGGATGGTGGGATTTCAGCCCCAGCATTTT.